The source of this T cell receptor (beta chain) is a study of shared clonotypes between healthy human individuals. The overall study: In total, the donors were a couple of women and a few men aged 18 to 49. Study-level findings and limits: Generation probabilities were higher for clonotypes shared across all four sorted-subset donors than for unshared ones.

The naive CD8 subset, CD45RO-negative cells positively selected for CCR7, excluded terminally differentiated effector memory CD45RA+ cells. The assay used deep level. Evenly divided among several immunoSEQ plates was the genomic DNA of each subset. The assay was immunoSEQ multiplex PCR, and TCRdb's table has in-frame clones only and misses some. The sample holds more than 2 million clones, 85% to 95% seen once. Per the germline V gene, CDR1 is LNHDA and CDR2 is SQIVND (reference sequence). Between the trimmed V and J ends, which lost 3 bases and 0 bases, there was a span of 12 bases. The CDR3 has 16 residues. Worth noting for this clone: Its cognate antigen is unknown.

The origin of this receptor is a man between 18 and 35 years old in good health. Some clones in this sample may be carry-over from other donors' samples. The sequencing sample was made of naive CD8+ T cells from PBMCs. The V and J genes are TRBV19 and TRBJ1-5; no reliable D call. Here the CDR3 reads CASSIRAETSNQPQHF. The CDR3 coding sequence is TGTGCCAGTAGTATCCGGGCGGAGACTAGCAATCAGCCCCAGCATTTT.